The present T cell receptor beta chain was sequenced within a study of shared clonotypes between healthy human individuals. Profiling relied on immunoSEQ multiplex PCR, and the TCRdb table lists in-frame clones only, not all of them. The sample yields about 980,000 clones, 76% seen once. The CDR3 has 13 amino acids. V lost 2 bases and J 1 base, leaving 6 bases between the germline ends. Looked up from germline, CDR1 is MNHEY and CDR2 is SMNVEV (reference sequence). The V and J genes are TRBV27 and TRBJ2-7; D might be TRBD1 (5 bases). The clonotype comes from a man in his late teens or twenties in good health. Sequenced material: memory CD4+ T cells sorted from blood. This sample's subset: CD45RA-negative fraction. CDR3 bases: TGTGCCAGCAGTTTACAGGGTTCCTACGAGCAGTACTTC. Its protein product is CASSLQGSYEQYF.